This TCR beta chain was observed in a study of identical twins. Study-level results: With beta out-of-frame sequences, excess sharing by twins was weaker.

Notes on this clonotype: The antigen is undetermined.

TCRdb ran MiXCR on the 5' RACE reads and lists one entry per CDR3 protein. The sample contains 700,000 or so distinct CDR3 sequences, over 8.5% of which appear only once. Healthy Caucasians alone served as donors. Germline CDR1 reads SQVTM; CDR2 reads ANQGSEA. The ends were cut back, 7 bases at V and 9 bases at J, with 19 bases in the middle. This CDR3 is 13 amino acids long. This same sample was also taken into another study, of yellow fever vaccine responses in identical twins.

The genes are TRBV29-1 and TRBJ2-1; D assignment may be TRBD1 or TRBD2 (6 bases each). Sequenced material: PBMCs. The TCR was taken from a woman between 18 and 29 years old in good health. The DNA of the CDR3 is TGCAGCGCCGGATCATACGGGGGCGGTGAGCAGTTCTTC. It encodes CSAGSYGGGEQFF.